The clone carrying this TCR beta chain was counted between two and nine times. Trimming took off 2 bases at V and 4 bases at J, with 13 bases between the two ends. The V gene's germline CDR1 is ENHRY and CDR2 SYGVKD. The CDR3 extends over 15 amino acids. These data are taken from a study of blood T cell repertoires in COVID-19. Sequencing used immunoSEQ multiplex PCR; TCRdb keeps in-frame clones, though not all of them. The data show approximately 470,000 clones, 80% to 90% seen once. The receptor's source is a human donor in a cohort sampled during active COVID-19. J is TRBJ2-3 and V is TRBV10-3; no reliable D call. Sequenced material: peripheral blood. Written as DNA, the CDR3 is TGTGCCATCAGTGAGAGTATGCGCCAGGCAGATACGCAGTATTTT. Translating gives CAISESMRQADTQYF.